The clone carrying this T cell receptor (beta chain) is a singleton in its sample. This sample is part of a study of shared clonotypes between healthy human individuals. TCRdb keeps only in-frame clones here, not all; method: immunoSEQ multiplex PCR. The table records around 610,000 clones, approximately 96% of them present only once. CD45RO negativity and positive selection for CCR7 defined naive CD8 cells, a population that excluded terminally differentiated effector memory CD45RA+ cells. The CDR3 loop spans 17 amino acids. The V and J ends lost 1 base and 3 bases respectively, with 15 bases between them. Germline lookup yields CDR1 MGHRA and CDR2 YSYEKL.

The V and J genes are TRBV4-1 and TRBJ2-2; D is possibly TRBD2 (5 bases). Sequencing used naive CD8+ T cells sorted from blood. The receptor was isolated from a woman aged 25-40 years in good health. The CDR3 bases are TGCGCCAGCAGCCAAGCCGGTCCTGGAGGTGACACCGGGGAGCTGTTTTTT. This codes for CASSQAGPGGDTGELFF.